This T cell receptor beta chain was sequenced in a study of cytomegalovirus exposure and HLA in healthy donors. Regarding this clone: Its specificity is unknown.

Each donor's status was that of a healthy bone marrow donor. Primers: 60 Vbeta forward and 13 Jbeta reverse. Assay used: immunoSEQ multiplex PCR; TCRdb lists only in-frame clones, some missing. This sample has 100,000 or so clones, with approximately 69% found just once. The CDR3 sequence is 13 residues long. V was pared by 3 bases and J by 0 bases, with 5 bases between. CDR1 and CDR2 from the germline V gene are SGHDN and FVKESK. Findings and caveats of the study: Prior analysis indicated that the majority of TCR beta V segments exhibited productivity approximately 90% or approximately 30% of the time. In a later analysis, V- and J-gene trimming of beta chains associated with a DCLRE1C missense variant, replicated independently. Associated with cytomegalovirus, according to the listing, were 150 to 200 TCR beta chains.

Input material: PBMCs. The TCR sequence derives from a man aged 30 to 39 in good health and CMV-seronegative. The chain recombines TRBV14 with TRBJ1-2; D is unresolved. The chain's CDR3 is CASSQGANYGYTF. CDR3 DNA sequence: TGTGCCAGCAGCCAGGGCGCTAACTATGGCTACACCTTC. Full variable domain (missing parts from reference TRBV14 and TRBJ1-2): EAGVTQFPSHSVIEKGQTVTLRCDPISGHDNLYWYRRVMGKEIKFLLHFVKESKQDESGMPNNRFLAERTGGTYSTLKVQPAELEDSGVYFCASSQGANYGYTFGSGTRLTVV.